The 27 T cell receptor beta chains presented below share a single source sample, sequenced in a study of blood T cell repertoires in COVID-19. Measured with immunoSEQ multiplex PCR; TCRdb has only the in-frame clones, and not every one. The sample carries about 340,000 clones, under 95% recorded once. Sequences were obtained from PBMCs or T cells enriched from blood (not recorded which). The receptors shown here come from a woman between 25 and 40 years old who had recovered from COVID-19.

The rearrangement links TRBV3-1 (or the pseudogene TRBV3-2) to TRBJ1-3, with D tentatively TRBD1 (5 bases). Germline values: CDR1 LGHDT, CDR2 YNNKEL (reference sequence). V was cut by 2 bases and J by 0 bases, with 11 bases left in between. The CDR3 is 16 residues long. The CDR3 loop is CASSQRGRASGNTIYF. Here the CDR3 DNA reads TGTGCCAGCAGCCAAAGGGGCAGGGCCTCTGGAAACACCATATATTTT.

The rearrangement uses TRBV5-4 and TRBJ2-6; D not certain. Germline values: CDR1 SGHNT, CDR2 YYREEE (reference sequence). This CDR3 has 14 residues. V was cut by 2 bases and J by 0 bases, with 3 bases left in between. The CDR3 DNA reads TGTGCCAGCAGCTTTAGCTCTGGGGCCAACGTCCTGACTTTC. Amino acid sequence: CASSFSSGANVLTF.

This chain links TRBV19 with TRBJ1-5; 9 bases align to TRBD1. The trim removed 5 bases at V and 8 bases at J, leaving 4 bases unmatched. The CDR3 sequence is 13 residues long. The germline V gene has CDR1 LNHDA and CDR2 SQIVND (reference sequence). The CDR3 DNA reads as TGTGCCAGTAGTTGGGACAGGGTAAAGCCCCAGCATTTT. It translates to CASSWDRVKPQHF.

V usage is TRBV3-1 (or the pseudogene TRBV3-2) and J usage is TRBJ1-1; possible D gene TRBD1, 5 bases. This CDR3 comprises 15 residues. The V end was cut by 6 bases, the J end by 0 bases, with 14 bases between. Germline V CDR1 and CDR2: LGHDT, YNNKEL (reference sequence). CDR3 loop: CASSWGPSVNTEAFF. CDR3 nucleotides: TGTGCCAGCAGTTGGGGCCCTTCCGTGAACACTGAAGCTTTCTTT.

This clone was seen only once. The chain employs TRBV19 and TRBJ2-1; 9 bases agree with TRBD2. The CDR3 length is 15 residues. J gave up 7 bases and V 5 bases, and 9 bases lay outside the gene matches. From germline, CDR1 is LNHDA and CDR2 SQIVND (reference sequence). For the CDR3, the DNA is TGTGCCAGTAGTCCCCTTCGCGGGGGGGCGAATGAGCAGTTCTTC. It translates to CASSPLRGGANEQFF.

The J gene is TRBJ1-2, the V gene TRBV6-5; D is undetermined. Germline V gives CDR1 MNHEY, CDR2 SVGAGI. The CDR3 has 15 amino acids. Trimming took 0 bases from V and 8 from J, leaving 16 bases between them. CDR3: CASSYSRVSIHGYTF. CDR3 DNA sequence: TGTGCCAGCAGTTACTCGAGGGTTAGTATCCACGGCTACACCTTC.

This chain connects TRBV7-3 to TRBJ2-3, with D perhaps TRBD1 (6 bases). Trimming shortened V by 3 bases and J by 5 bases, and 9 bases separated the two germline ends. Germline loops: CDR1 SGHTA, CDR2 FQGTGA. This CDR3 contains 13 residues. The CDR3 reads CASSFAGEDTQYF. CDR3 nucleotides: TGTGCCAGCAGCTTCGCAGGGGAAGATACGCAGTATTTT.

The J gene is TRBJ2-5, the V gene TRBV28, with 7 bases that match TRBD1. V lost 5 bases, J lost 2 bases, and 2 bases stayed unmatched. This CDR3 contains 13 residues. The germline gives CDR1 MDHEN, CDR2 SYDVKM. CDR3 sequence: CASSRGQQETQYF. The CDR3 coding sequence is TGTGCCAGCAGTCGGGGACAGCAAGAGACCCAGTACTTC. The variable domain in full, with the rest retrieved from reference TRBV28 and TRBJ2-5, is DVKVTQSSRYLVKRTGEKVFLECVQDMDHENMFWYRQDPGLGLRLIYFSYDVKMKEKGDIPEGYSVSREKKERFSLILESASTNQTSMYLCASSRGQQETQYFGPGTRLLVL.

The gene calls are TRBV27 and TRBJ2-7, with D perhaps matching TRBD1 (5 bases). Germline V gene lookup returns CDR1 MNHEY and CDR2 SMNVEV (reference sequence). The germline V and J ends were trimmed by 4 bases and 5 bases, with 9 bases remaining between them. There are 12 residues in the CDR3. CDR3 sequence reads: CASSSTGNEQYF. The CDR3 coding sequence is TGTGCCAGCAGTTCCACAGGTAACGAGCAGTACTTC.

This clone was observed once. J is TRBJ2-7 and V is TRBV28; tentative D call: TRBD2 (6 bases). The CDR3 totals 16 residues. The V end was cut by 2 bases, the J end by 4 bases, with 18 bases between. Looked up from germline, CDR1 is MDHEN and CDR2 is SYDVKM. CDR3 region: CASSLLTRRATYEQYF. The CDR3 region has the DNA TGTGCCAGCAGTTTACTGACTAGAAGGGCTACGTACGAGCAGTACTTC.

V and J are TRBV19 and TRBJ2-3; 10 bases line up with TRBD2. The CDR3 loop spans 14 amino acids. Germline CDR1 reads LNHDA; CDR2 reads SQIVND (reference sequence). J gave up 6 bases and V 3 bases, and 3 bases lay outside the gene matches. The CDR3 protein is CASSMGLAMDTQYF. The CDR3 DNA is TGTGCCAGTAGTATGGGACTAGCGATGGATACGCAGTATTTT.

The chain has TRBV9 and TRBJ1-3; D is perhaps TRBD1 (5 bases). Trimming took 4 bases from V and 0 from J, leaving 8 bases between them. Germline loops: CDR1 SGDLS, CDR2 YYNGEE. The CDR3 totals 14 residues. CDR3 bases: TGTGCCAGCAGCAGACAGAGCTCTGGAAACACCATATATTTT. It codes for CASSRQSSGNTIYF.

The CDR3 loop reads CASSPGERENEQYF. The CDR3 DNA follows: TGCGCCAGCAGCCCCGGGGAGCGGGAGAACGAGCAGTACTTC. This chain connects TRBV4-1 to TRBJ2-7, with 8 bases that match TRBD2. V lost 4 bases, J lost 5 bases, and 7 bases stayed unmatched. Germline V CDR1 and CDR2: MGHRA, YSYEKL. This CDR3 has 14 residues.

The chain employs TRBV29-1 and TRBJ2-7, with D tentatively TRBD1 (5 bases). The CDR3 runs to 11 residues. Deletions cut 6 bases from V and 6 bases from J, with 12 bases between. Germline V gene data show CDR1 as SQVTM and CDR2 as ANQGSEA. CDR3 DNA sequence: TGCAGCGTCCGGACATACCTCGAGCAGTACTTC. This encodes CSVRTYLEQYF.

V is TRBV7-3 and J is TRBJ2-1; 7 bases are a match to TRBD2. The CDR3 loop spans 14 amino acids. Losses at the gene ends were 2 bases for V and 2 bases for J; bases not matched to a gene: 0. From germline, CDR1 is SGHTA and CDR2 FQGTGA. The CDR3 DNA reads TGTGCCAGCAGCTTACTAGCGGCCTACAATGAGCAGTTCTTC. Translated: CASSLLAAYNEQFF.

CDR3 DNA: TGTGCCAGCAGGACCCGGACTGATGGAAACACCATATATTTT. Its translation: CASRTRTDGNTIYF. The V call is TRBV6-4, the J call TRBJ1-3, with no clear D. CDR3 length: 14 residues. V lost 6 bases and J 3 bases, leaving 12 bases between the germline ends. Germline CDR1 MRHNA, CDR2 SNTAGT.

J is TRBJ2-5 and V is TRBV2, with TRBD2 matching over 9 bases. CDR1 and CDR2 from the germline V gene are SNHLY and FYNNEI. V shed 11 bases, J shed 4 bases, and the junction held 11 bases outside the gene matches. The CDR3 totals 14 residues. CDR3 sequence reads: CAQEEVLAGETQYF. The CDR3 DNA reads as TGTGCCCAAGAAGAGGTACTAGCGGGAGAGACCCAGTACTTC.

This clone was observed once. The chain carries TRBV5-1 and TRBJ2-7; D not certain. CDR3 size: 13 residues. V lost 1 base and J lost 2, with 7 bases in between. The germline V gene has CDR1 SGHRS and CDR2 YFSETQ. The CDR3 DNA reads TGCGCCAGCAGCTTGAACAGAGCCTACGAGCAGTACTTC. Residues: CASSLNRAYEQYF.

The rearrangement links TRBV5-1 to TRBJ2-1; TRBD2 agrees at 9 bases. Germline lookup yields CDR1 SGHRS and CDR2 YFSETQ. This CDR3 spans 15 amino acids. V shed 0 bases, J shed 4 bases, and the junction held 2 bases outside the gene matches. CDR3 in amino acids: CASSLELAGYNEQFF. Written as DNA, the CDR3 is TGCGCCAGCAGCTTGGAACTAGCGGGTTACAATGAGCAGTTCTTC.

The V and J genes are TRBV11-2 and TRBJ2-3, with 13 positions matching TRBD2. The CDR3 consists of 12 residues. V lost 5 bases, J lost 14 bases, and 4 bases stayed unmatched. Per the germline V gene, CDR1 is SGHAT and CDR2 is FQNNGV. CDR3 protein: CASSQTSGRPYF. Written as DNA, the CDR3 is TGTGCCAGCAGCCAGACTAGCGGGAGGCCGTATTTT.

This clone has a single count. J is TRBJ1-1 and V is TRBV5-1; D gene uncertain. This CDR3 region has 14 residues. Germline lookup yields CDR1 SGHRS and CDR2 YFSETQ. Trimming cost V 4 bases and J 6 bases, with 16 bases left between them. The CDR3 here is CASSPGFADPEAFF. For the CDR3, the DNA is TGCGCCAGCAGCCCGGGGTTCGCCGACCCTGAAGCTTTCTTT.

This rearrangement joins TRBV5-1 to TRBJ1-5; no clear D gene. Germline CDR1 reads SGHRS; CDR2 reads YFSETQ. This CDR3 region has 13 residues. V lost 0 bases and J lost 4, with 5 bases in between. The CDR3 loop reads CASSLAPNQPQHF. The CDR3 coding sequence is TGCGCCAGCAGCTTGGCCCCTAATCAGCCCCAGCATTTT. The variable domain in full, with the rest retrieved from reference TRBV5-1 and TRBJ1-5, is KAGVTQTPRYLIKTRGQQVTLSCSPISGHRSVSWYQQTPGQGLQFLFEYFSETQRNKGNFPGRFSGRQFSNSRSEMNVSTLELGDSALYLCASSLAPNQPQHFGDGTRLSIL.

This chain uses TRBV30 with TRBJ1-2, with 11 bases lining up with TRBD1. Trimming cost V 4 bases and J 4 bases; bases outside gene matches: 11. This CDR3 has 16 residues. Germline CDR1 is GTSNPN and CDR2 is SVGIG (reference sequence). CDR3 amino acids: CAWIPLGQGDGYGYTF. In DNA, the CDR3 is TGTGCCTGGATCCCCTTGGGACAGGGGGATGGCTATGGCTACACCTTC.

This chain links TRBV11-2 with TRBJ1-3; D gene ambiguous. Germline values: CDR1 SGHAT, CDR2 FQNNGV. Trimming took off 5 bases at V and 3 bases at J, with 11 bases between the two ends. The CDR3 length is 14 residues. In DNA form, the CDR3 reads TGTGCCAGCAGCCCCCGGCGGTTTGGAAACACCATATATTTT. It codes for CASSPRRFGNTIYF.

This rearrangement joins TRBV10-3 to TRBJ2-2; 8 bases are shared with TRBD1. This CDR3 has 15 amino acids. V shed 6 bases and J 5 bases; nucleotides not matched to a gene: 8. CDR1 is ENHRY, CDR2 SYGVKD, per germline. The CDR3 is CAIRTGQGATGELFF. In DNA form, the CDR3 reads TGTGCCATCAGAACCGGACAGGGTGCGACCGGGGAGCTGTTTTTT.

This clone was counted a single time. The sample contains more than one DNA sequence encoding this CDR3. V usage is TRBV3-1 (or the pseudogene TRBV3-2) and J usage is TRBJ2-2; tentative D call: TRBD2 (5 bases). The V end was cut by 4 bases, the J end by 1 base, with 10 bases between. The CDR3 has 15 amino acids. Per the germline V gene, CDR1 is LGHDT and CDR2 is YNNKEL (reference sequence). DNA for the CDR3: TGTGCCAGCAGCCTACTCGGACTGAACACCGGGGAGCTGTTTTTT. This codes for CASSLLGLNTGELFF.

The chain is built from TRBV7-2 and TRBJ2-1; D may be TRBD1 (6 bases). The CDR3 runs to 13 residues. Looked up from germline, CDR1 is SGHTA and CDR2 is FQGNSA. The V end lost 1 base, the J end lost 7 bases, and 8 bases lay between the germline ends. The CDR3 spells CASSLGGRNEQFF. Here the CDR3 DNA reads TGTGCCAGCAGCTTAGGGGGGCGGAATGAGCAGTTCTTC.